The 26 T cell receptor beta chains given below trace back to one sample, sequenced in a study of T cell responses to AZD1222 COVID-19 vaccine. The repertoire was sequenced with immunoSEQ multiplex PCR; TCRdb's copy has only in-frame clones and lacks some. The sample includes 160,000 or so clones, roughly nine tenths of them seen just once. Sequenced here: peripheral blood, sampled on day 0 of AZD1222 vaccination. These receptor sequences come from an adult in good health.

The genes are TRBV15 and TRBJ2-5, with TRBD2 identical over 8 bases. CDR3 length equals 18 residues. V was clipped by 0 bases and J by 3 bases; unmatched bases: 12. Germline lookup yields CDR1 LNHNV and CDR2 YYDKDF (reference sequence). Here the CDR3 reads CATSRDPGGRLIKETQYF. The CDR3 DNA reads TGTGCCACCAGCAGAGATCCGGGCGGGAGGCTGATTAAAGAGACCCAGTACTTC.

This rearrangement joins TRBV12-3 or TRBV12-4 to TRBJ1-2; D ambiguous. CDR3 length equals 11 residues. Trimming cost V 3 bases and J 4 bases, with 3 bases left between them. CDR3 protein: CASSFGYGYTF. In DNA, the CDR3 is TGTGCCAGCAGTTTTGGCTATGGCTACACCTTC.

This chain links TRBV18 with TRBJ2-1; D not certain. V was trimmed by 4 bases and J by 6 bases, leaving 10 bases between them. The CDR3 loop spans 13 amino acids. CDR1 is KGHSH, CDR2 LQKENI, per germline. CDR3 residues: CASSRQQLNEQFF. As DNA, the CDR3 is TGTGCCAGCTCACGCCAGCAACTCAATGAGCAGTTCTTC.

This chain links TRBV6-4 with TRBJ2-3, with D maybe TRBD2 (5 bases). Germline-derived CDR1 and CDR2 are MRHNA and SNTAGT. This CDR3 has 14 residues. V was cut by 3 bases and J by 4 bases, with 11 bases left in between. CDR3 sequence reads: CASSEQVGADTQYF. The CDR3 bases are TGTGCCAGCAGTGAACAAGTCGGGGCAGATACGCAGTATTTT.

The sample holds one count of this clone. CDR3 in amino acids: CSASGGLAGGSLVIEQYF. The CDR3 DNA reads as TGCAGTGCTAGTGGAGGTCTAGCGGGAGGATCCCTCGTGATTGAGCAGTACTTC. The chain is built from TRBV20-1 and TRBJ2-7, with 11 bases fitting TRBD2. The CDR3 contains 18 residues. Germline V lookup: CDR1 DFQATT, CDR2 SNEGSKA (reference sequence). V shed 3 bases and J 7 bases; nucleotides not matched to a gene: 20.

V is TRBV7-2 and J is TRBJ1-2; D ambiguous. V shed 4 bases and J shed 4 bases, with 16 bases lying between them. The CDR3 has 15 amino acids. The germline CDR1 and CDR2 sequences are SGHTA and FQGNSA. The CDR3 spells CASSSLLTLSYGYTF. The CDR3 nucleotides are TGTGCCAGCAGCTCCCTACTAACATTGTCCTATGGCTACACCTTC.

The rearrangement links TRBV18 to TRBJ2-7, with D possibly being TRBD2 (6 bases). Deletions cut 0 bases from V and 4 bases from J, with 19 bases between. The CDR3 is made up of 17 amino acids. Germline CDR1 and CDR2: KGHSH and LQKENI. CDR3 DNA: TGTGCCAGCTCACCACCGGGGGATAGCGGACCCAAATACGAGCAGTACTTC. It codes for CASSPPGDSGPKYEQYF.

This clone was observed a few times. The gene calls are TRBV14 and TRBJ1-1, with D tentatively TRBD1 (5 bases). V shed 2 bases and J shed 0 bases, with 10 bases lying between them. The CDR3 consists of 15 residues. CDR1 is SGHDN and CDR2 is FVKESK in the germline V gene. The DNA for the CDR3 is TGTGCCAGCAGCCAACGAGGGGAGGTGAACACTGAAGCTTTCTTT. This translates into CASSQRGEVNTEAFF. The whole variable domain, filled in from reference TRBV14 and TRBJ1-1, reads EAGVTQFPSHSVIEKGQTVTLRCDPISGHDNLYWYRRVMGKEIKFLLHFVKESKQDESGMPNNRFLAERTGGTYSTLKVQPAELEDSGVYFCASSQRGEVNTEAFFGQGTRLTVV.

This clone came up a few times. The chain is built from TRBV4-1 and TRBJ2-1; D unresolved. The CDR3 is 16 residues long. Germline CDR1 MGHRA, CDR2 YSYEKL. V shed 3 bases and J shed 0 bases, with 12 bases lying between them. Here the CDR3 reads CASSQVDMISYNEQFF. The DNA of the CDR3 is TGCGCCAGCAGCCAGGTCGACATGATCTCCTACAATGAGCAGTTCTTC.

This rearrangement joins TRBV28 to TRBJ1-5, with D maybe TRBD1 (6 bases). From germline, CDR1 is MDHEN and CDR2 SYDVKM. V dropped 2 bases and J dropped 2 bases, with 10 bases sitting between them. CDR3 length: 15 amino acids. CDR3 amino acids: CASSLQWGRNQPQHF. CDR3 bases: TGTGCCAGCAGTTTACAGTGGGGGCGCAATCAGCCCCAGCATTTT.

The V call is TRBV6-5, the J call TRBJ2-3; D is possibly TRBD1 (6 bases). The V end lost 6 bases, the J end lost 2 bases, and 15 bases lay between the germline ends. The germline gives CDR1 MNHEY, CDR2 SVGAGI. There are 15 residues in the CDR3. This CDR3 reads CASSRPGTPTDTQYF. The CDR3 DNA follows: TGTGCCAGCAGCCGACCCGGGACACCCACAGATACGCAGTATTTT.

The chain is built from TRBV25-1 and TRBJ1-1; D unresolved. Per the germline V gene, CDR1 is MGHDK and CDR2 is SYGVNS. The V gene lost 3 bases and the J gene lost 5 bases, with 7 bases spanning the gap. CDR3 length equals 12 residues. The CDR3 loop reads CASSDPATEAFF. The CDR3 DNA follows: TGTGCCAGCAGTGACCCTGCTACTGAAGCTTTCTTT.

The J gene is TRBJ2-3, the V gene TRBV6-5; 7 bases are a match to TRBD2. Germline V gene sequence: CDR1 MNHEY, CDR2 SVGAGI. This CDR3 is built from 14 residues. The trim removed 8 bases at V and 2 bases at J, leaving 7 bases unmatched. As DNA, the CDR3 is TGTGCCAGCCTTCTAGCGGATCTCACAGATACGCAGTATTTT. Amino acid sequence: CASLLADLTDTQYF.

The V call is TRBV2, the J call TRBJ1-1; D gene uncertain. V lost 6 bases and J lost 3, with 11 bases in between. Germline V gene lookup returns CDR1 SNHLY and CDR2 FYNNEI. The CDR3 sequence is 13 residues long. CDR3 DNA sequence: TGTGCCAGCAGGAATGACCGGGACACTGAAGCTTTCTTT. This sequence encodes CASRNDRDTEAFF.

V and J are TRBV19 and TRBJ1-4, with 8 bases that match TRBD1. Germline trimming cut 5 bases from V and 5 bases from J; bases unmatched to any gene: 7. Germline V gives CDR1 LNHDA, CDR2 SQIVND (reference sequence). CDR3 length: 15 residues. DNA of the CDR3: TGTGCCAGTAGTTCGGGACAGGCCTCCAATGAAAAACTGTTTTTT. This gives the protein CASSSGQASNEKLFF. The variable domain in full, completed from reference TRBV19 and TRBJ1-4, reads DGGITQSPKYLFRKEGQNVTLSCEQNLNHDAMYWYRQDPGQGLRLIYYSQIVNDFQKGDIAEGYSVSREKKESFPLTVTSAQKNPTAFYLCASSSGQASNEKLFFGSGTQLSVL.

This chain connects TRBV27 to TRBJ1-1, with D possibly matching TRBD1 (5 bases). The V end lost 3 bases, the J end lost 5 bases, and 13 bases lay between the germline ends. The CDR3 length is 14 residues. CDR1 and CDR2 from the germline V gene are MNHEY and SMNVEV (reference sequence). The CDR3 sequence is CASSFHRGSTEAFF. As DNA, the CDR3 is TGTGCCAGCAGTTTTCATAGGGGCTCTACTGAAGCTTTCTTT.

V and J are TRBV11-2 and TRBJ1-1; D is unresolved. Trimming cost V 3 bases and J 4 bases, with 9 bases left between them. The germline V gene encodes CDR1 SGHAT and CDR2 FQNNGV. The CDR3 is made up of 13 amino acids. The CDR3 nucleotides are TGTGCCAGCAGCTTCCTAGGTGGCACTGAAGCTTTCTTT. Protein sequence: CASSFLGGTEAFF.

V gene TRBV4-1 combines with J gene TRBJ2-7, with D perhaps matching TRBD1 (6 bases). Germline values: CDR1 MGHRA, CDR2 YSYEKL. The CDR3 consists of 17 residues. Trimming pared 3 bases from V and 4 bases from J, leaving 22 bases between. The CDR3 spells CASSQDAQGALGYEQYF. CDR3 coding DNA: TGCGCCAGCAGCCAGGACGCACAGGGCGCGCTGGGATACGAGCAGTACTTC.

The CDR3: CASSQDITTLAQYF. CDR3 sequence (DNA): TGCGCCAGCAGCCAAGATATAACTACCCTGGCGCAGTATTTT. The V and J genes are TRBV4-1 and TRBJ2-3; D gene unclear. The V end lost 0 bases, the J end lost 10 bases, and 14 bases lay between the germline ends. The germline V gene encodes CDR1 MGHRA and CDR2 YSYEKL. This CDR3 comprises 14 residues.

CDR3 loop: CASSSLAGNEQFF. CDR3 nucleotides: TGTGCCAGTAGTTCACTAGCGGGAAATGAGCAGTTCTTC. The V call is TRBV19, the J call TRBJ2-1; TRBD2 matches at 10 bases. CDR1 is LNHDA and CDR2 is SQIVND in the germline V gene (reference sequence). The CDR3 is 13 residues long. V shed 5 bases, J shed 7 bases, and the junction held 2 bases outside the gene matches.

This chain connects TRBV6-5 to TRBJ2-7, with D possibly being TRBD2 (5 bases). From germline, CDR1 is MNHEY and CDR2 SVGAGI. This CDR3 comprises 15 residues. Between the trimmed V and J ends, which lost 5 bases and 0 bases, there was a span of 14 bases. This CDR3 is CASSPERVSSYEQYF. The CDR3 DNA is TGTGCCAGCAGTCCCGAGAGGGTCAGCTCCTACGAGCAGTACTTC.

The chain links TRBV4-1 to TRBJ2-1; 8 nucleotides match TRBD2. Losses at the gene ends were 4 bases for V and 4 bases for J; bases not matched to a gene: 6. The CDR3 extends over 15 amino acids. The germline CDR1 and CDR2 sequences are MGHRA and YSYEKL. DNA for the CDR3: TGCGCCAGCAGCCTCACTAGCGGTTCATACAATGAGCAGTTCTTC. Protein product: CASSLTSGSYNEQFF.

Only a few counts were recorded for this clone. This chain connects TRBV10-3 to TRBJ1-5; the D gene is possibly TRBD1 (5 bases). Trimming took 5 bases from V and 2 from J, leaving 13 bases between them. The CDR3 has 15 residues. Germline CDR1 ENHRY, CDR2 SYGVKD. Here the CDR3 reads CAISTGPVGNQPQHF. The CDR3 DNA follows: TGTGCCATCAGTACGGGGCCAGTGGGCAATCAGCCCCAGCATTTT.

The chain's CDR3 is CATSDHPKHEQYF. CDR3 bases: TGTGCCACCAGTGACCACCCCAAGCACGAGCAGTACTTC. The rearrangement joins TRBV24-1 to TRBJ2-7; D is unresolved. Deletions cut 4 bases from V and 5 bases from J, with 11 bases between. Germline V gene data show CDR1 as KGHDR and CDR2 as SFDVKD. This CDR3 comprises 13 residues.

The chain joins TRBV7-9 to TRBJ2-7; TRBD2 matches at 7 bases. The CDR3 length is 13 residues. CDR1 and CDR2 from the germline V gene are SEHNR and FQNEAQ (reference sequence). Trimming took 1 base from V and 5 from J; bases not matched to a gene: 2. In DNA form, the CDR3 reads TGTGCCAGCAGCTTAGGGGAGGGGAACGAGCAGTACTTC. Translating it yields CASSLGEGNEQYF.

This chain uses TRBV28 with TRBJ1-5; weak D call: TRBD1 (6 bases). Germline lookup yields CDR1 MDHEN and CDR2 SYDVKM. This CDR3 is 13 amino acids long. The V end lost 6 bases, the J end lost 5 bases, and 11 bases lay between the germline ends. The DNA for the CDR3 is TGTGCCAGCAGAGGACAGCTCCATCAGCCCCAGCATTTT. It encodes CASRGQLHQPQHF.